Following are 29 T cell receptor beta chains from one sample sequenced in a study of blood T cell repertoires in COVID-19. The table came from immunoSEQ multiplex PCR; TCRdb's copy has only in-frame clones and leaves some out. This table holds 150,000 to 200,000 clones, 85% found once. The source material was peripheral blood. All receptors derive from a human donor with acute or convalescent COVID-19. The donor label of this sample is uncertain.

This clone was detected a few times. This chain uses TRBV6-2 or TRBV6-3 with TRBJ1-2, with a tentative D call TRBD1 (6 bases). V was shortened by 0 bases and J by 2 bases, with 10 bases between the two germline ends. Looked up from germline, CDR1 is MNHEY and CDR2 is SVGEGT. The CDR3 consists of 15 residues. The CDR3 nucleotides read TGTGCCAGCAGTTACTCCGGACAGAGGAACTATGGCTACACCTTC. Amino acid sequence: CASSYSGQRNYGYTF.

The gene calls are TRBV18 and TRBJ1-6; D remains ambiguous. The CDR3 has 14 residues. Trimming removed 6 bases at V and 9 bases at J, with 15 bases between. Germline V gene sequence: CDR1 KGHSH, CDR2 LQKENI. CDR3: CASSPRVEGSPLHF. Here the CDR3 DNA reads TGTGCCAGCTCCCCCCGCGTTGAGGGTTCACCCCTCCACTTT. Using reference TRBV18 and TRBJ1-6 for the parts outside the CDR3, the full variable domain is NAGVMQNPRHLVRRRGQEARLRCSPMKGHSHVYWYRQLPEEGLKFMVYLQKENIIDESGMPKERFSAEFPKEGPSILRIQQVVRGDSAAYFCASSPRVEGSPLHFGNGTRLTVT.

The gene calls are TRBV5-1 and TRBJ1-1; no clear D. The V end was cut by 3 bases, the J end by 4 bases, with 10 bases between. The CDR3 contains 13 residues. The germline CDR1 and CDR2 sequences are SGHRS and YFSETQ. The CDR3 DNA sequence: TGCGCCAGCAGCTATAGTGGTGGCACTGAAGCTTTCTTT. This translates into CASSYSGGTEAFF.

The rearrangement links TRBV12-2 to TRBJ2-7; no check of the table's D call, TRBD1, against the DNA was made. TRBV12-2 is termed a pseudogene. The CDR3 is made up of 19 amino acids. The CDR3 bases are TGTGCAAGTCGCTTAGCGTATTGGCAGGGCAGCTCTTCTGCCTGCGAGCAGTACTTC. This sequence encodes CASRLAYWQGSSSACEQYF.

This sequence joins TRBV10-2 and TRBJ1-2; D might be TRBD1 (5 bases). Looked up from germline, CDR1 is WSHSY and CDR2 is SAAADI. Trimming stripped 7 bases from V and 6 bases from J, with 15 bases between. The CDR3 contains 13 residues. The CDR3 region is CASTPGYGDGYTF. The DNA of the CDR3 is TGCGCCAGCACCCCAGGGTACGGCGATGGCTACACCTTC.

V gene TRBV2 combines with J gene TRBJ1-2, with 9 positions matching TRBD1. The CDR3 loop spans 13 amino acids. The V gene end was trimmed by 2 bases and the J gene end by 8 bases; junction bases not matched to a gene: 3. The germline V gene has CDR1 SNHLY and CDR2 FYNNEI. The CDR3 DNA reads as TGTGCCAGCAGTGAATGGGACAGGGAGGGCTACACCTTC. It specifies CASSEWDREGYTF.

V gene TRBV6-5 combines with J gene TRBJ2-5; 9 positions match TRBD1. V lost 5 bases, J lost 5 bases, and 6 bases stayed unmatched. The CDR3 is made up of 14 amino acids. Germline V gene lookup returns CDR1 MNHEY and CDR2 SVGAGI. The DNA of the CDR3 is TGTGCCAGCAGTCCTGGGACAGGGAGGGAGACCCAGTACTTC. It translates to CASSPGTGRETQYF.

This clone was picked up a small number of times. The rearrangement links TRBV7-2 to TRBJ2-2; the D is unclear. The CDR3 covers 15 residues. Germline V gene sequence: CDR1 SGHTA, CDR2 FQGNSA. Trimming pared 2 bases from V and 4 bases from J, leaving 11 bases between. DNA of the CDR3: TGTGCCAGCAGCTTATCGGGTGTTGGCACCGGGGAGCTGTTTTTT. This translates into CASSLSGVGTGELFF.

The chain couples TRBV5-1 to TRBJ1-6; D possibly corresponds to TRBD1 (6 bases). Trimming removed 4 bases at V and 5 bases at J, with 13 bases between. Germline assignment: CDR1 SGHRS and CDR2 YFSETQ. This CDR3 has 15 amino acids. The CDR3 here is CASSPIGGDNSPLHF. DNA for the CDR3: TGCGCCAGCAGCCCGATAGGGGGAGATAATTCACCCCTCCACTTT. Variable domain in full (rest from reference TRBV5-1 and TRBJ1-6): KAGVTQTPRYLIKTRGQQVTLSCSPISGHRSVSWYQQTPGQGLQFLFEYFSETQRNKGNFPGRFSGRQFSNSRSEMNVSTLELGDSALYLCASSPIGGDNSPLHFGNGTRLTVT.

The sample holds one count of this clone. The DNA of the CDR3 is TGTGCCACCAGTGGAAGGACTAGCGGATACACCGGGGAGCTGTTTTTT. Translated, it gives CATSGRTSGYTGELFF. V usage is TRBV24-1 and J usage is TRBJ2-2, with 10 bases matching TRBD2. The CDR3 loop spans 16 amino acids. J gave up 3 bases and V 5 bases, and 5 bases lay outside the gene matches. The germline V gene has CDR1 KGHDR and CDR2 SFDVKD.

The CDR3 loop reads CASSRGTSGGWAQYF. CDR3 nucleotides: TGTGCCAGCAGCCGCGGGACTAGCGGGGGGTGGGCCCAGTACTTC. The chain couples TRBV13 to TRBJ2-5; 15 nucleotides line up with TRBD2. With 5 bases clipped from V and 9 bases from J, the junction kept 7 bases outside the gene matches. CDR1 and CDR2 (germline): PRHDT, FYEKMQ (reference sequence). The CDR3 extends over 15 amino acids.

This clone was detected only a few times. V gene TRBV7-2 combines with J gene TRBJ2-1; D is possibly TRBD1 (5 bases). V shed 1 base and J shed 0 bases, with 10 bases lying between them. The CDR3 is 16 amino acids. Per the germline V gene, CDR1 is SGHTA and CDR2 is FQGNSA. CDR3 amino acids: CASSLGQLNSYNEQFF. In nucleotides, the CDR3 is TGTGCCAGCAGCTTAGGACAGCTGAACTCCTACAATGAGCAGTTCTTC.

The chain joins TRBV7-2 to TRBJ2-1; 12 nucleotides align to TRBD2. Trimming cost V 3 bases and J 0 bases; bases outside gene matches: 9. This CDR3 is built from 19 residues. The germline CDR1 and CDR2 sequences are SGHTA and FQGNSA. The CDR3: CASSFRTSGVPRSYNEQFF. CDR3 DNA: TGTGCCAGCAGCTTTCGGACTAGCGGGGTCCCCCGCTCCTACAATGAGCAGTTCTTC.

This chain connects TRBV28 to TRBJ2-7; TRBD1 aligns across 9 bases. Trimming cost V 5 bases and J 3 bases; bases outside gene matches: 14. This CDR3 region has 17 residues. Germline-derived CDR1 and CDR2 are MDHEN and SYDVKM. The CDR3 DNA reads as TGTGCCAGCAGTCGTTACGGGGGACAGGGAGTTATCTACGAGCAGTACTTC. The encoded protein is CASSRYGGQGVIYEQYF.

J is TRBJ1-4 and V is TRBV21-1; TRBD1 is the table's D call, not checked against the DNA. TRBV21-1 corresponds to a pseudogene. The CDR3 has 15 residues. CDR3 amino acids: CASNPLTTGYEKLFF. The CDR3 DNA sequence: TGTGCCAGCAACCCCCTCACGACAGGGTATGAAAAACTGTTTTTT.

In its sample, this clone was seen once. The gene calls are TRBV5-1 and TRBJ2-1; D may be TRBD2 (5 bases). Germline CDR1 reads SGHRS; CDR2 reads YFSETQ. The ends were cut back, 4 bases at V and 4 bases at J, with 12 bases in the middle. This CDR3 is 14 amino acids long. The CDR3 spells CASSPRTSYNEQFF. DNA of the CDR3: TGCGCCAGCAGCCCAAGGACTTCTTACAATGAGCAGTTCTTC.

This rearrangement joins TRBV11-2 to TRBJ1-1, with 7 bases matching TRBD1. V lost 4 bases, J lost 5 bases, and 7 bases stayed unmatched. CDR1 is SGHAT and CDR2 is FQNNGV in the germline V gene. The CDR3 consists of 14 residues. The DNA of the CDR3 is TGTGCCAGCAGCTCTCAACAGGGACAGACTGAAGCTTTCTTT. Protein product: CASSSQQGQTEAFF.

CDR3 coding DNA: TGTGCCAGCTCACCGCAGGGGGCAAATGAAAAACTGTTTTTT. The encoded protein is CASSPQGANEKLFF. The J gene is TRBJ1-4, the V gene TRBV18; 8 bases match TRBD1. The trim removed 3 bases at V and 5 bases at J, leaving 2 bases unmatched. The CDR3 contains 14 residues. From germline, CDR1 is KGHSH and CDR2 LQKENI.

The gene calls are TRBV7-3 and TRBJ2-1; TRBD2 is a possible D gene (6 bases). The CDR3 has 12 amino acids. Trimming shortened V by 6 bases and J by 9 bases, and 12 bases separated the two germline ends. CDR1 SGHTA and CDR2 FQGTGA come from the germline V gene. CDR3 sequence: CASRAGGLEQFF. DNA for the CDR3: TGTGCCAGCAGGGCCGGGGGACTTGAGCAGTTCTTC.

The gene calls are TRBV5-1 and TRBJ2-1, with 13 bases fitting TRBD2. V lost 4 bases, J lost 8 bases, and 9 bases stayed unmatched. CDR1 is SGHRS and CDR2 is YFSETQ in the germline V gene. The CDR3 runs to 16 residues. The CDR3 region has the DNA TGCGCCAGCAGCCCTGGGACTAGCGGGGTGTTTGATGAGCAGTTCTTC. It codes for CASSPGTSGVFDEQFF.

The V gene is TRBV24-1, the J gene TRBJ1-2; D is ambiguous. Germline V CDR1 and CDR2: KGHDR, SFDVKD. CDR3 size: 12 residues. V was shortened by 6 bases and J by 5 bases, with 9 bases between the two germline ends. This CDR3 is CATSSRGYGYTF. CDR3 in DNA: TGTGCCACCAGTAGCCGAGGGTATGGCTACACCTTC.

This clone occurred a few times. The chain joins TRBV15 to TRBJ2-5; a weak D match, TRBD1 (5 bases). The CDR3 runs to 17 residues. The germline V gene encodes CDR1 LNHNV and CDR2 YYDKDF (reference sequence). The V gene lost 0 bases and the J gene lost 3 bases, with 17 bases spanning the gap. The CDR3 is CATSRDHGRTPKETQYF. The CDR3 nucleotides are TGTGCCACCAGCAGAGATCATGGCCGGACACCTAAAGAGACCCAGTACTTC.

The chain carries TRBV2 and TRBJ1-1; 8 bases line up with TRBD1. CDR1 and CDR2 from the germline V gene are SNHLY and FYNNEI. J was trimmed by 1 base and V by 8 bases; bases with no gene match: 3. The CDR3 covers 13 residues. The CDR3 coding sequence is TGTGCCAGCCAACAGGGGGGGAACACTGAAGCTTTCTTT. This translates into CASQQGGNTEAFF.

The chain recombines TRBV9 with TRBJ1-6; a weak D match, TRBD1 (6 bases). The CDR3 has 15 amino acids. Germline loops: CDR1 SGDLS, CDR2 YYNGEE. The V end lost 0 bases, the J end lost 9 bases, and 13 bases lay between the germline ends. The CDR3 spells CASSVGTGQGSPLHF. The CDR3 nucleotides read TGTGCCAGCAGCGTAGGAACAGGGCAAGGTTCACCCCTCCACTTT.

The chain employs TRBV20-1 and TRBJ1-2; D is unclear. Germline assignment: CDR1 DFQATT and CDR2 SNEGSKA (reference sequence). The V and J ends lost 5 bases and 6 bases respectively, with 10 bases between them. CDR3 length equals 11 residues. The CDR3 region is CSAHPRNGYTF. The CDR3 coding sequence is TGCAGTGCTCATCCGAGGAATGGCTACACCTTC.

This clone is a singleton in its sample. At the DNA level, this CDR3 is encoded by other sequences in the same sample as well. The V and J genes are TRBV5-1 and TRBJ1-2, with D unclear. CDR3 length: 13 residues. The germline V gene has CDR1 SGHRS and CDR2 YFSETQ. V lost 0 bases and J 4 bases, leaving 7 bases between the germline ends. In DNA form, the CDR3 reads TGCGCCAGCAGCTTGGACAGTTCCTATGGCTACACCTTC. This gives the protein CASSLDSSYGYTF.

The rearrangement joins TRBV28 to TRBJ1-2; TRBD1 matches at 7 bases. V shed 6 bases, J shed 4 bases, and the junction held 2 bases outside the gene matches. CDR1 MDHEN and CDR2 SYDVKM come from the germline V gene. CDR3 length: 12 amino acids. This CDR3 reads CASSPGGYGYTF. DNA of the CDR3: TGTGCCAGCAGCCCAGGGGGCTATGGCTACACCTTC.

The V call is TRBV7-2, the J call TRBJ2-7; D remains unclear. The CDR3 loop spans 16 amino acids. V lost 1 base and J lost 0, with 13 bases in between. CDR1 and CDR2 from the germline V gene are SGHTA and FQGNSA. CDR3 DNA sequence: TGTGCCAGCAGCTTAGAATCTACCGCGAGCTCCTACGAGCAGTACTTC. Translating it yields CASSLESTASSYEQYF.

The DNA of the CDR3 is TGCGCCAGCAGCTTAACAGGGACAGTCGGTGGCTACACCTTC. Translation: CASSLTGTVGGYTF. This chain connects TRBV5-1 to TRBJ1-2; 7 positions match TRBD1. The CDR3 runs to 14 residues. CDR1 is SGHRS, CDR2 YFSETQ, per germline. Germline trimming cut 2 bases from V and 7 bases from J; bases unmatched to any gene: 8. The entire variable domain, with the rest obtained from reference TRBV5-1 and TRBJ1-2, is as follows: KAGVTQTPRYLIKTRGQQVTLSCSPISGHRSVSWYQQTPGQGLQFLFEYFSETQRNKGNFPGRFSGRQFSNSRSEMNVSTLELGDSALYLCASSLTGTVGGYTFGSGTRLTVV.